A selection of T cell receptor beta chains follows, all from one sample in a study of T-cell reconstitution after alpha-beta-depleted transplantation in children. TCRdb recomputed calls from the PCR reads with MiXCR, one row per CDR3 protein. Of 750,000 to 950,000 distinct CDR3 sequences in the sample, 15% to 20% are singletons; the top ten hold about 4.6%. The specimen was PBMCs, mostly from graft donor cells, collected 360 days after TCRalphabeta/CD19-depleted stem cell transplant. The receptors shown here come from a male patient aged 5 to 17 who had a stem cell transplant for acute lymphoblastic leukemia, so the T cells may come from the graft donor. Each CDR3 is given with its conserved first and last residue. Each record gives: D gene, V gene, J gene, clone size, CDR3 DNA, CDR3 protein. D genes are given only for firm matches. For some rows the clone size is stated as once, few or many, or as a class when expanded; others skip it.

D: NA
V: TRBV29-1
J: TRBJ2-1
size: few
DNA: TGCAGCGTTGAATTATGGGGGGCTCGAGGAAATGAGCAGTTCTTC
CDR3: CSVELWGARGNEQFF

D: NA
V: TRBV7-8
J: TRBJ2-5
size: NA
DNA: TGTGCCAGCAGCTTAGAAATTAGCGGAGCCCAAGAGACCCAGTACTTC
CDR3: CASSLEISGAQETQYF

D: TRBD1
V: TRBV20-1
J: TRBJ1-2
size: few
DNA: TGCAGTGCTAGATTTACAGGGGCCGACTATGGCTACACCTTC
CDR3: CSARFTGADYGYTF

D: TRBD1
V: TRBV4-1
J: TRBJ1-1
size: many
DNA: TGCGCCAGCAGCCTACCCTTCAGGACAGGTCGGGACGTAAGCACTGAAGCTTTCTTT
CDR3: CASSLPFRTGRDVSTEAFF

D: NA
V: TRBV5-1
J: TRBJ2-1
size: few
DNA: TGCGCCAGCATCGCAGGACTCAGCTCCTACAATGAGCAGTTCTTC
CDR3: CASIAGLSSYNEQFF

D: NA
V: TRBV12-3/TRBV12-4
J: TRBJ2-7
size: few
DNA: TGTGCCAGCAGTCCCCCGGGGGGCGGGAGTGGCAGGTACTTC
CDR3: CASSPPGGGSGRYF

D: NA
V: TRBV7-3
J: TRBJ1-1
size: few
DNA: TGTGCCAGCAGCTTAGGAGGGGGTGGGGACACTGAAGCTTTCTTT
CDR3: CASSLGGGGDTEAFF

D: NA
V: TRBV11-1
J: TRBJ2-7
size: few
DNA: TGTGCCAGCAGCTTAGCAGGGGGACTCCCAACGCGTGCCTACGAGCAGTACTTC
CDR3: CASSLAGGLPTRAYEQYF

D: NA
V: TRBV3-1
J: TRBJ2-6
size: few
DNA: TGTGCCAGCAGCCAAGATTTACGCTCTGGGGCCAACGTCCTGACTTTC
CDR3: CASSQDLRSGANVLTF

D: NA
V: TRBV2
J: TRBJ2-1
size: NA
DNA: TGTGCCAGCAGTGTGTCTAGCGTGGGATACAATGAGCAGTTCTTC
CDR3: CASSVSSVGYNEQFF

D: NA
V: TRBV20-1
J: TRBJ2-3
size: few
DNA: TGCAGTGCTAGACGGTTGGACTCCCGCACAGATACGCAGTATTTT
CDR3: CSARRLDSRTDTQYF

D: TRBD2
V: TRBV20-1
J: TRBJ2-7
size: NA
DNA: TGCAGTGCTAGTGGGTTAGCGGGAGGGCCTTACGAGCAGTACTTC
CDR3: CSASGLAGGPYEQYF

D: NA
V: TRBV4-1
J: TRBJ2-3
size: few
DNA: TGCGCCAGCAGCCAAAGGTGGGGTAGCACAGATACGCAGTATTTT
CDR3: CASSQRWGSTDTQYF

D: NA
V: TRBV5-1
J: TRBJ2-7
size: many
DNA: TGCGCCAGCAGCTTGGGCAGCGTCTCCTACGAGCAGTACTTC
CDR3: CASSLGSVSYEQYF

D: NA
V: TRBV9
J: TRBJ2-1
size: few
DNA: TGTGCCAGCAGCGCTTTCGGCGATGGGGAGCAGTTCTTC
CDR3: CASSAFGDGEQFF

D: NA
V: TRBV7-3
J: TRBJ2-2
size: NA
DNA: TGTGCCAGCAGCGCTGCTCCGAACACCGGGGAGCTGTTTTTT
CDR3: CASSAAPNTGELFF

D: NA
V: TRBV15
J: TRBJ2-7
size: few
DNA: TGTGCCACCAGCAAAAGAGCCGCCTCCGGAGGGGACGAGCAGTACTTC
CDR3: CATSKRAASGGDEQYF

D: TRBD2
V: TRBV29-1
J: TRBJ2-1
size: few
DNA: TGCAGCGTTGGTAGCGGGAGGGCCGGTGAGCAGTTCTTC
CDR3: CSVGSGRAGEQFF

D: TRBD2
V: TRBV20-1
J: TRBJ2-1
size: NA
DNA: TGCAGTGCACCGACTAGCGGGAGACAAAATGAGCAGTTCTTC
CDR3: CSAPTSGRQNEQFF

D: NA
V: TRBV7-7
J: TRBJ2-1
size: NA
DNA: TGTGCCAGTTGTCCTAGCGCCGAGGGGGGGAATGAGCAGTTCTTC
CDR3: CASCPSAEGGNEQFF

D: TRBD1
V: TRBV7-9
J: TRBJ2-3
size: NA
DNA: TGTGCCAGCAGCTCGACGCCGACAGGGGGGGCAGATACGCAGTATTTT
CDR3: CASSSTPTGGADTQYF

D: NA
V: TRBV21-1
J: TRBJ2-3
size: many
DNA: TGTGCCAGCAGCAAAGAAATCGGTTTCACAGATACGCAGTATTTT
CDR3: CASSKEIGFTDTQYF

D: TRBD2
V: TRBV7-2
J: TRBJ2-3
size: NA
DNA: TGTGCCAGCAGCTTAGGGGACGGGAGGTCAAGAGATACGCAGTATTTT
CDR3: CASSLGDGRSRDTQYF

D: TRBD2
V: TRBV18
J: TRBJ2-1
size: NA
DNA: TGTGCCAGCTCACCAGAGCAGCGCGCGGGAGTTGAGCAGTTCTTC
CDR3: CASSPEQRAGVEQFF

D: TRBD1
V: TRBV18
J: TRBJ2-1
size: few
DNA: TGTGCCAGCTCCCCGTGGACAGGGGACAATGAGCAGTTCTTC
CDR3: CASSPWTGDNEQFF

D: NA
V: TRBV10-1
J: TRBJ1-2
size: few
DNA: TGCGCCAGCAGTTGGGCCGCTAACTATGGCTACACCTTC
CDR3: CASSWAANYGYTF

D: TRBD2
V: TRBV15
J: TRBJ2-1
size: NA
DNA: TGTGCCACCAGCCGGGACTACGCGTACAATGAGCAGTTCTTC
CDR3: CATSRDYAYNEQFF

D: NA
V: TRBV6-5
J: TRBJ2-3
size: many
DNA: TGTGCCAGCAGTTACTCTTTAAGGGATACGCAGTATTTT
CDR3: CASSYSLRDTQYF

D: NA
V: TRBV25-1
J: TRBJ1-6
size: NA
DNA: TGTGCCAGCAGTGTTCCGTATTCACCCCTCCACTTT
CDR3: CASSVPYSPLHF

D: NA
V: TRBV20-1
J: TRBJ1-4
size: many
DNA: TGCAGTGCTAGACCGGGGCCGGCTAATGAAAAACTGTTTTTT
CDR3: CSARPGPANEKLFF

D: TRBD1
V: TRBV18
J: TRBJ2-7
size: few
DNA: TGTGCCAGCTCACCCCTCACTCTACAGGGGAAAGGGGGCTACGAGCAGTACTTC
CDR3: CASSPLTLQGKGGYEQYF

D: NA
V: TRBV5-1
J: TRBJ1-4
size: once
DNA: TGCGCCAGCAGCTTGAGAATTGCTGCAACTAATGAAAAACTGTTTTTT
CDR3: CASSLRIAATNEKLFF

D: TRBD2
V: TRBV15
J: TRBJ2-7
size: many
DNA: TGTGCCACCAGCAGAGATGGTGGCGGGAGTGGCTACGAGCAGTACTTC
CDR3: CATSRDGGGSGYEQYF

D: NA
V: TRBV11-2
J: TRBJ2-5
size: few
DNA: TGTGCCAGCAGCTACTACTGGGCTCACCAAGAGACCCAGTACTTC
CDR3: CASSYYWAHQETQYF

D: TRBD2
V: TRBV7-9
J: TRBJ2-3
size: NA
DNA: TGTGCCAGCAGCCGTAGGACTAGCGTAAGCACAGATACGCAGTATTTT
CDR3: CASSRRTSVSTDTQYF

D: NA
V: TRBV4-1
J: TRBJ2-7
size: few
DNA: TGCGCCAGCAGCCAGCCCACTCAACGGGGTGCCTACGAGCAGTACTTC
CDR3: CASSQPTQRGAYEQYF

D: NA
V: TRBV21-1
J: TRBJ1-1
size: few
DNA: TGTGCCAGCAGCACAAGGGACCAGGTATCGAACACTGAAGCTTTCTTT
CDR3: CASSTRDQVSNTEAFF

D: TRBD2
V: TRBV7-2
J: TRBJ2-1
size: few
DNA: TGTGCCAGCAGCTTATCAGCGGGAGGGCCTTATGAGCAGTTCTTC
CDR3: CASSLSAGGPYEQFF

D: NA
V: TRBV7-3
J: TRBJ2-7
size: NA
DNA: TGTGCCAGCAGCTTAAGAGCAGGGAATTACGAGCAGTACTTC
CDR3: CASSLRAGNYEQYF

D: NA
V: TRBV9
J: TRBJ2-1
size: few
DNA: TGTGCCACAGGGAAGAACTCCTACAATGAGCAGTTCTTC
CDR3: CATGKNSYNEQFF

D: NA
V: TRBV7-7
J: TRBJ2-7
size: once
DNA: TGTGCCAGCAGCTTATGGTCTGGCTACGAGCAGTACTTC
CDR3: CASSLWSGYEQYF

D: NA
V: TRBV11-2
J: TRBJ2-1
size: NA
DNA: TGTGCCAGCAGCTTTTTCAGGGGTAGCAATGAGCAGTTCTTC
CDR3: CASSFFRGSNEQFF

D: NA
V: TRBV7-9
J: TRBJ1-6
size: many
DNA: TGTGCCAGCAGCTTAAGGGCCAATTCACCCCTCCACTTT
CDR3: CASSLRANSPLHF

D: TRBD1
V: TRBV7-2
J: TRBJ2-5
size: once
DNA: TGTGCCAGCAGCCGCCGGCGGGACAGGGTTTCCGAGACCCAGTACTTC
CDR3: CASSRRRDRVSETQYF

D: NA
V: TRBV5-4
J: TRBJ2-5
size: few
DNA: TGTGCCAGCAGCCCCCCCGCGAATCGAGAGACCCAGTACTTC
CDR3: CASSPPANRETQYF

D: NA
V: TRBV27
J: TRBJ2-3
size: NA
DNA: TGTGCCAGCGGCCGGGGACGGAGCACAGATACGCAGTATTTT
CDR3: CASGRGRSTDTQYF

D: TRBD2
V: TRBV25-1
J: TRBJ2-5
size: few
DNA: TGTGCCAGCAGTGAATTTTGGCGGGGGACGAAAGAGACCCAGTACTTC
CDR3: CASSEFWRGTKETQYF

D: NA
V: TRBV5-1
J: TRBJ2-7
size: NA
DNA: TGCGCCAGCAGGGATGCCGCAGAGCAGTACTTC
CDR3: CASRDAAEQYF

D: NA
V: TRBV3-1
J: TRBJ2-1
size: NA
DNA: TGTGCCAGCTCCCTTAGAGGGTTAGGGAACAATGAGCAGTTCTTC
CDR3: CASSLRGLGNNEQFF

D: NA
V: TRBV6-1
J: TRBJ1-1
size: NA
DNA: TGTGCCAGCAGTACACCGGGACGATCGAACACTGAAGCTTTCTTT
CDR3: CASSTPGRSNTEAFF

D: TRBD1
V: TRBV4-1
J: TRBJ2-1
size: few
DNA: TGCGCCAGCAGCCAGCCGGGACAGAAAATCCAAAAGTTCTTC
CDR3: CASSQPGQKIQKFF

D: TRBD1
V: TRBV5-5
J: TRBJ1-1
size: few
DNA: TGTGCCAGCAGTTACAGGGGGCGAACGGACACTGAAGCTTTCTTT
CDR3: CASSYRGRTDTEAFF